Listed here are 4 T cell receptor beta chains from one sample, sequenced in a study of blood T cells in healthy people across ages. A second PCR, run for about 6 to 11 cycles, used a sample-barcoded 5' primer plus a J-beta primer mix. TCRdb used MiXCR to reprocess the 5' RACE reads, holding one entry per CDR3 protein. Seen here are approximately 1,700,000 distinct CDR3 sequences, roughly 43% observed once, and the top ten hold 20% to 25%. The sequenced sample was blood. Every receptor here comes from a human donor in good health.

This clonotype came up a few times. The gene calls are TRBV5-1 and TRBJ2-7; D is ambiguous. Between the trimmed V and J ends, which lost 0 bases and 0 bases, there was a span of 10 bases. The CDR3 covers 15 residues. The germline CDR1 and CDR2 sequences are SGHRS and YFSETQ. The CDR3 here is CASSLGQPSSYEQYF. CDR3 nucleotides: TGCGCCAGCAGCTTGGGTCAGCCGAGCTCCTACGAGCAGTACTTC. The variable domain in full, completed from reference TRBV5-1 and TRBJ2-7, reads KAGVTQTPRYLIKTRGQQVTLSCSPISGHRSVSWYQQTPGQGLQFLFEYFSETQRNKGNFPGRFSGRQFSNSRSEMNVSTLELGDSALYLCASSLGQPSSYEQYFGPGTRLTVT.

This chain links TRBV20-1 with TRBJ2-6; maybe TRBD1 (6 bases). Germline V lookup: CDR1 DFQATT, CDR2 SNEGSKA (reference sequence). CDR3 length equals 15 residues. V was trimmed by 5 bases and J by 4 bases, leaving 15 bases between them. The CDR3 region is CSAPRGPGGANVLTF. As DNA, the CDR3 is TGCAGTGCTCCCAGGGGTCCGGGCGGGGCCAACGTCCTGACTTTC.

This clonotype was counted a few times. The chain recombines TRBV12-3 or TRBV12-4 with TRBJ2-1; 7 nucleotides line up with TRBD1. CDR3 length: 14 residues. J lost 4 bases, V lost 10 bases, and 10 bases had no gene match. The CDR3 DNA reads TGTGCCACCCGGGACAGCGGACAGTACAATGAGCAGTTCTTC. Translation gives CATRDSGQYNEQFF.

CDR3 nucleotides: TGCGCCAGCAGCTTGGACGTAGCGGAGCAAGAGACCCAGTACTTC. As protein: CASSLDVAEQETQYF. The chain couples TRBV5-1 to TRBJ2-5; perhaps TRBD2 as D (6 bases). The CDR3 spans 15 residues. Trimming removed 0 bases from V and 2 bases from J, with 11 bases in between. Germline CDR1 SGHRS, CDR2 YFSETQ. Variable domain in full (rest from reference TRBV5-1 and TRBJ2-5): KAGVTQTPRYLIKTRGQQVTLSCSPISGHRSVSWYQQTPGQGLQFLFEYFSETQRNKGNFPGRFSGRQFSNSRSEMNVSTLELGDSALYLCASSLDVAEQETQYFGPGTRLLVL.